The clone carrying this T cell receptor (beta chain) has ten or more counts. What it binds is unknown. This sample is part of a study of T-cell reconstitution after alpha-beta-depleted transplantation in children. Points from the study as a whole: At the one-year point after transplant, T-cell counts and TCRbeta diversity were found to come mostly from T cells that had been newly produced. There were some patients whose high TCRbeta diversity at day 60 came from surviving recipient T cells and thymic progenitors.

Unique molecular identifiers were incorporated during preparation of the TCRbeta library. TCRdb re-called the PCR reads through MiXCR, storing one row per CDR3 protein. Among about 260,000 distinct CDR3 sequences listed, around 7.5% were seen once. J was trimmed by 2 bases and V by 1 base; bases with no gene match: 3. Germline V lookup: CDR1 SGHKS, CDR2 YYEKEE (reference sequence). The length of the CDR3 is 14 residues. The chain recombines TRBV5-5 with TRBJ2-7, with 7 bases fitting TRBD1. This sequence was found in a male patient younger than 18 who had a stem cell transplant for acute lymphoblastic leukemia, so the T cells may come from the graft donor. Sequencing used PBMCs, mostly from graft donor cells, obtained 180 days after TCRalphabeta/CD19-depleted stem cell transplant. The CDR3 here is CASSLSRGTYEQYF. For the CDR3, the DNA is TGTGCCAGCAGCTTGTCCAGGGGGACCTACGAGCAGTACTTC.